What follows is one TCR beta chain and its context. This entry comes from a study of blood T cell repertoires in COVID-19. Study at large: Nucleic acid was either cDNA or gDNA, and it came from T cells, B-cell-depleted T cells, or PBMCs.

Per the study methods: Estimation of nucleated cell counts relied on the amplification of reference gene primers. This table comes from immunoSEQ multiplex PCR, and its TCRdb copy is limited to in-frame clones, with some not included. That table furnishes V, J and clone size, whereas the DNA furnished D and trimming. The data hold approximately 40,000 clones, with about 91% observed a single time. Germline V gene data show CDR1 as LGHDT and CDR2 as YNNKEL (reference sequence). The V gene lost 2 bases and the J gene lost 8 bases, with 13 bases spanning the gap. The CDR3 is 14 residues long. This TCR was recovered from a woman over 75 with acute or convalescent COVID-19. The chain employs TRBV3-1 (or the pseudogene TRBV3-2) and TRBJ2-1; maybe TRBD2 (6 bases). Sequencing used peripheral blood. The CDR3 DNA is TGTGCCAGCAGCCAAAGGGCGGGGACCCATGAGCAGTTCTTC. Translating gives CASSQRAGTHEQFF.